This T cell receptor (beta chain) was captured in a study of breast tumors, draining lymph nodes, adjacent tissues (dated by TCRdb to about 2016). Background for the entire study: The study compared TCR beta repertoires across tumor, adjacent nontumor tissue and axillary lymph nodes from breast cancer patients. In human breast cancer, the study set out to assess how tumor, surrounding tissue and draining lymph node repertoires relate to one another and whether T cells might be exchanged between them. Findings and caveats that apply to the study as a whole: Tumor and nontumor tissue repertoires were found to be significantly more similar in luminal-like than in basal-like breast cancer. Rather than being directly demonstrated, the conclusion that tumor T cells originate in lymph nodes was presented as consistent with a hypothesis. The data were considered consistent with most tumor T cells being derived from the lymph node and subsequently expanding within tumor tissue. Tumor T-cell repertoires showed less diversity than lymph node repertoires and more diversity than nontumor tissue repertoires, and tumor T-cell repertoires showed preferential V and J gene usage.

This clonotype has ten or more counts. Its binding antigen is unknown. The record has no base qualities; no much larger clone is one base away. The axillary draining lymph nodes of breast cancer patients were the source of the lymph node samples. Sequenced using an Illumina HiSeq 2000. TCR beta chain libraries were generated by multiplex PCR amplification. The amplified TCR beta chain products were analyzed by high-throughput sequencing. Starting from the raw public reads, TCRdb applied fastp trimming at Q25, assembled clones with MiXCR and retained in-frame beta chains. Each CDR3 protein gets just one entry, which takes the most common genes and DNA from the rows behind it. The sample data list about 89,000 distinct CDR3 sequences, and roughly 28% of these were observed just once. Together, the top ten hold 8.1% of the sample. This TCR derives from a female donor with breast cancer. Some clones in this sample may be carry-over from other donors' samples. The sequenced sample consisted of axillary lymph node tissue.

The CDR3 is CASSRDPGRIYEQYF. The DNA sequence follows: TGTGCCAGCAGCCGCGACCCGGGGCGAATCTACGAGCAGTACTTC. The chain employs TRBV5-6 and TRBJ2-7; the D element could tentatively be TRBD1 or TRBD2, as 5 bases agree for each. From cysteine to phenylalanine, the CDR3 is 15 amino acids long. The retained sequence is limited to the CDR3, 45 bases, with the frame set at the first base. CDR1 and CDR2 (SGHDT, YYEEEE) derive from the germline V gene. V is reduced by 4 bases and J by 3 bases, leaving a spacing of 17 bases between them.